Shown below are 18 T cell receptor beta chains from a single sample sequenced in a study of beta chain features in type 1 diabetes. Sequenced material consisted of expressed TCRB transcripts (all of the isolated RNA was reverse transcribed). The table came from immunoSEQ multiplex PCR; TCRdb's copy has only in-frame clones and leaves some out. Of roughly 330,000 clones in the sample, 8% to 13% were seen once. The sequencing input was naive CD4+ T cells from blood. These receptors were taken from a woman between 25 and 40 years old in good health.

This chain joins TRBV15 and TRBJ2-1; 8 bases fit TRBD2. J gave up 9 bases and V 1 base, and 5 bases lay outside the gene matches. The CDR3 loop spans 14 amino acids. In germline, CDR1 is LNHNV, CDR2 YYDKDF (reference sequence). CDR3 bases: TGTGCCACCAGCAGAGGTAGCGGGATGGGTGAGCAGTTCTTC. Translated: CATSRGSGMGEQFF. Filled out from reference TRBV15 and TRBJ2-1, the complete variable domain reads DAMVIQNPRYQVTQFGKPVTLSCSQTLNHNVMYWYQQKSSQAPKLLFHYYDKDFNNEADTPDNFQSRRPNTSFCFLDIRSPGLGDTAMYLCATSRGSGMGEQFFGPGTRLTVL.

This clone has only a few counts. The rearrangement joins TRBV6-5 to TRBJ1-1; D might be TRBD1 (6 bases). The CDR3 loop spans 14 amino acids. Germline V CDR1 and CDR2: MNHEY, SVGAGI. V gave up 2 bases and J gave up 3 bases, with 10 bases separating them. CDR3 sequence: CASSYGGGDTEAFF. The DNA for the CDR3 is TGTGCCAGCAGTTACGGAGGGGGGGACACTGAAGCTTTCTTT.

The CDR3 nucleotides read TGTGCCACCAGCAGAGACAAGACAGGGTCCCCCACAGATACGCAGTATTTT. Residues: CATSRDKTGSPTDTQYF. The V call is TRBV15, the J call TRBJ2-3; 7 bases map to TRBD1. V shed 0 bases, J shed 2 bases, and the junction held 8 bases outside the gene matches. The germline V gene has CDR1 LNHNV and CDR2 YYDKDF (reference sequence). The CDR3 contains 17 residues.

This clone was detected only a few times. This chain uses TRBV6-5 with TRBJ2-7, with D perhaps TRBD1 (5 bases). The CDR3 contains 13 residues. Trimming removed 6 bases from V and 5 bases from J, with 14 bases in between. Germline loops: CDR1 MNHEY, CDR2 SVGAGI. The CDR3 here is CASSPAGPHEQYF. CDR3 DNA: TGTGCCAGCAGCCCCGCAGGGCCGCACGAGCAGTACTTC.

Concerning this clone itself: Mismatch with germline at one junction end may stem from a read error. The rearrangement joins TRBV7-7 to TRBJ2-5; 7 bases map to TRBD1. Germline V gene data show CDR1 as SSHAT and CDR2 as FNYEAQ (reference sequence). The CDR3 is 15 amino acids. CDR3: CASSRQLGGLETQYF. The CDR3 DNA reads as TGTGCTAGCAGCCGACAACTAGGGGGCCTGGAGACCCAGTACTTC.

This clone was detected only a few times. This chain connects TRBV4-2 to TRBJ2-1; the match to TRBD1 covers 7 bases. This CDR3 spans 16 amino acids. J was trimmed by 0 bases and V by 4 bases; bases with no gene match: 6. CDR1 and CDR2 (germline): LGHNA, YNFKEQ. The DNA for the CDR3 is TGTGCCAGCAGCCGCCAACAGGGGAGCTCCTACAATGAGCAGTTCTTC. It encodes CASSRQQGSSYNEQFF.

This clone has only a few counts. V is TRBV18 and J is TRBJ2-2; tentatively, D is TRBD1 (5 bases). The ends were cut back, 1 base at V and 4 bases at J, with 16 bases in the middle. CDR3 length equals 17 residues. CDR1 is KGHSH and CDR2 is LQKENI in the germline V gene. The CDR3: CASSPLDRPTGTGELFF. CDR3 nucleotide sequence: TGTGCCAGCTCACCACTCGACAGACCAACAGGCACCGGGGAGCTGTTTTTT.

The rearrangement joins TRBV28 to TRBJ1-1; D is possibly TRBD1 (5 bases). V shed 3 bases and J shed 8 bases, with 10 bases lying between them. The germline gives CDR1 MDHEN, CDR2 SYDVKM. CDR3 length equals 12 residues. CDR3 nucleotide sequence: TGTGCCAGCAGTTTGGCAGGGTTAGAAGCTTTCTTT. Amino acids: CASSLAGLEAFF.

The V and J genes are TRBV7-8 and TRBJ2-7, with 16 bases that match TRBD2. The junction had 9 bases not matched to a gene; V was cut back by 8 bases and J by 5 bases. CDR1 and CDR2 (germline): SGHVS, FQNEAQ. The CDR3 covers 16 residues. CDR3: CASAETGLAGGDEQYF. The CDR3 DNA follows: TGTGCCAGCGCCGAGACGGGACTAGCGGGAGGGGACGAGCAGTACTTC.

The V and J genes are TRBV11-2 and TRBJ2-5; no clear D gene. This CDR3 has 14 amino acids. Trimming took off 1 base at V and 2 bases at J, with 8 bases between the two ends. Germline CDR1 reads SGHAT; CDR2 reads FQNNGV. CDR3: CASSLGAGQETQYF. CDR3 nucleotide sequence: TGTGCCAGCAGCTTAGGGGCAGGACAAGAGACCCAGTACTTC.

This clone was detected a few times. The chain combines TRBV5-1 with TRBJ2-1; 7 bases match TRBD1. The ends lost 4 bases at V and 1 base at J; junction bases unmatched: 8. The CDR3 contains 16 residues. Germline V gives CDR1 SGHRS, CDR2 YFSETQ. CDR3 nucleotide sequence: TGCGCCAGCAGCGAGAGACAGGGAGAATCCTACAATGAGCAGTTCTTC. Protein product: CASSERQGESYNEQFF.

This clone occurred a few times. The gene calls are TRBV19 and TRBJ2-2; 8 nucleotides match TRBD2. The CDR3 extends over 15 amino acids. Germline CDR1 is LNHDA and CDR2 is SQIVND (reference sequence). The V segment lost 7 bases and the J segment 0 bases; nucleotides outside the gene matches: 4. The CDR3 DNA is TGTGCCAGTACCTATAGCGGGACGAACACCGGGGAGCTGTTTTTT. Its protein product is CASTYSGTNTGELFF.

The J gene is TRBJ2-5, the V gene TRBV28, with D perhaps matching TRBD1 (5 bases). This CDR3 comprises 15 residues. Trimming removed 5 bases at V and 1 base at J, with 14 bases between. Germline V gene sequence: CDR1 MDHEN, CDR2 SYDVKM. CDR3 protein: CASSPRVTAQETQYF. CDR3 bases: TGTGCCAGCAGTCCCAGGGTTACCGCCCAAGAGACCCAGTACTTC.

In DNA, the CDR3 is TGTGCCAGCAGCCCAAAGATACTAGCGGGAGACTATGAGCAGTTCTTC. This gives the protein CASSPKILAGDYEQFF. The rearrangement joins TRBV7-2 to TRBJ2-1; 11 bases are shared with TRBD2. The CDR3 extends over 16 amino acids. Germline CDR1 reads SGHTA; CDR2 reads FQGNSA. The ends lost 5 bases at V and 8 bases at J; junction bases unmatched: 11.

This clone has only a few counts. The chain employs TRBV5-4 and TRBJ2-2; D might be TRBD2 (5 bases). V shed 2 bases and J shed 0 bases, with 11 bases lying between them. CDR3 length: 16 amino acids. Germline CDR1 is SGHNT and CDR2 is YYREEE (reference sequence). CDR3 sequence reads: CASSLGGLPNTGELFF. CDR3 nucleotides: TGTGCCAGCAGCTTAGGAGGTCTGCCGAACACCGGGGAGCTGTTTTTT.

This clone turned up a few times. The chain uses TRBV28 and TRBJ2-1, with D maybe TRBD2 (5 bases). This CDR3 is 15 amino acids long. Deletions cut 7 bases from V and 0 bases from J, with 13 bases between. Germline loops: CDR1 MDHEN, CDR2 SYDVKM. The CDR3 sequence: CASNSLADSYNEQFF. Written as DNA, the CDR3 is TGTGCCAGCAACAGTCTAGCTGACTCCTACAATGAGCAGTTCTTC.

This clone was detected only a few times. The rearrangement uses TRBV11-2 and TRBJ1-2; D is possibly TRBD1 (5 bases). Germline values: CDR1 SGHAT, CDR2 FQNNGV. The germline V and J ends were trimmed by 5 bases and 8 bases, with 15 bases remaining between them. The CDR3 runs to 13 residues. CDR3 nucleotides: TGTGCCAGCAGCCAAGGAAGGGGCTGGGGCTACACCTTC. Protein sequence: CASSQGRGWGYTF.

The chain has TRBV4-2 and TRBJ1-1; D ambiguous. This CDR3 is built from 13 residues. The germline CDR1 and CDR2 sequences are LGHNA and YNFKEQ. The ends were cut back, 3 bases at V and 7 bases at J, with 12 bases in the middle. The CDR3 sequence is CASSQEGSIEAFF. The CDR3 coding sequence is TGTGCCAGCAGCCAGGAAGGGAGTATTGAAGCTTTCTTT.